This TCR beta chain was sequenced during a study of naive CD8 T cells in extremely preterm neonates. The study's findings and limits: Preterm neonates had significantly lower iChao1 richness than other age groups. Shared CDR3 nucleotide sequences: preterm around 2.6%, term 0.3% to 0.5%, children about 0.028%, adults approximately 0.01%.

The CDR3 length is 14 residues. The germline CDR1 and CDR2 sequences are LNHDA and SQIVND (reference sequence). V lost 5 bases to trimming and J lost 4 bases; unmatched junction nucleotides: 7. Using immunoSEQ multiplex PCR, the repertoire was profiled, and TCRdb retains in-frame clones only, with some absent. Here the sample spans 6,500 to 9,000 clones, 95% to 98% being singletons. As regards this clone: Its antigen is unidentified.

Sequences were obtained from naive CD8+ T cells from blood. The chain employs TRBV19 and TRBJ1-1; 7 bases align to TRBD1. The origin of this receptor is a human donor in good health. This CDR3 reads CASSPRTGSTEAFF. Here the CDR3 DNA reads TGTGCCAGTAGTCCCAGGACAGGAAGCACTGAAGCTTTCTTT.